The 2 T cell receptor beta chains below were found in one sample sequenced in a study of blood T cell repertoires in COVID-19. The data were produced by immunoSEQ multiplex PCR, yet TCRdb's version contains in-frame clones alone and is incomplete. The sample lists approximately 400,000 clones; under 85% were seen once. The sequencing sample was made of PBMCs or T cells enriched from blood (not recorded which). The receptor set was obtained from a woman between 50 and 59 years old who had recovered from COVID-19.

CDR3 amino acids: CASSRTGDSNQPQHF. DNA of the CDR3: TGTGCCAGCAGTCGGACTGGGGATAGCAATCAGCCCCAGCATTTT. V usage is TRBV6-5 and J usage is TRBJ1-5; D is undetermined. V dropped 5 bases and J dropped 0 bases, with 11 bases sitting between them. The germline gives CDR1 MNHEY, CDR2 SVGAGI. The CDR3 contains 15 residues.

The genes are TRBV6-2 or TRBV6-3 and TRBJ1-2; 8 bases match TRBD1. CDR3 size: 13 residues. J was trimmed by 8 bases and V by 4 bases; bases with no gene match: 6. Germline assignment: CDR1 MNHEY and CDR2 SVGEGT. The CDR3 nucleotides are TGTGCCAGCAGTTCATCCAGGGGGCAGGGCTACACCTTC. It encodes CASSSSRGQGYTF.